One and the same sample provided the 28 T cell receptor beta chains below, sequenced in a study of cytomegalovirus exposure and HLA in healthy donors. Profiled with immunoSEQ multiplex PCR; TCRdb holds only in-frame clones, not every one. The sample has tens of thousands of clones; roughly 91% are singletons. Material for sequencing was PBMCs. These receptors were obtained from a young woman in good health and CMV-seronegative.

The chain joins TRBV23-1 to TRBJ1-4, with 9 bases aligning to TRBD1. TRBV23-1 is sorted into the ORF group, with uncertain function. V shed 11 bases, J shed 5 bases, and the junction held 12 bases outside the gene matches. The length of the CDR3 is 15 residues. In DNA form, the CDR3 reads TGCGCCGCGAAGGCCGGGGACAGGGTAAATGAAAAACTGTTTTTT. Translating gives CAAKAGDRVNEKLFF.

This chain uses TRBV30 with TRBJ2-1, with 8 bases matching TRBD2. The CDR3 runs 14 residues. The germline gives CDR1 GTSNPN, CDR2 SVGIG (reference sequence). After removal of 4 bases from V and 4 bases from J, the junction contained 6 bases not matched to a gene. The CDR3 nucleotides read TGTGCCTGGACCATTCGGGGGGGGTACAATGAGCAGTTCTTC. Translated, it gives CAWTIRGGYNEQFF. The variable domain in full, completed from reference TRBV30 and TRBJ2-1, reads SQTIHQWPATLVQPVGSPLSLECTVEGTSNPNLYWYRQAAGRGLQLLFYSVGIGQISSEVPQNLSASRPQDRQFILSSKKLLLSDSGFYLCAWTIRGGYNEQFFGPGTRLTVL.

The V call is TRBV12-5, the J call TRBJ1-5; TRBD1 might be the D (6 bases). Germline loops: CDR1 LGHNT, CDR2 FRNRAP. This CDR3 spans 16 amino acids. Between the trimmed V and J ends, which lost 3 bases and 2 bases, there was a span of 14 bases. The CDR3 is CASGFGPGVRNQPQHF. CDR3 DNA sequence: TGTGCTAGTGGTTTTGGGCCAGGGGTTCGCAATCAGCCCCAGCATTTT.

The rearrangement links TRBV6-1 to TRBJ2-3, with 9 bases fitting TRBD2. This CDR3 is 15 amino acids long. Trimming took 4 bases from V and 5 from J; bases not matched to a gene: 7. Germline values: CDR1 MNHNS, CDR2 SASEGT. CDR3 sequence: CASSGASGALDTQYF. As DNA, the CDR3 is TGTGCCAGCAGTGGGGCTAGCGGGGCATTAGATACGCAGTATTTT.

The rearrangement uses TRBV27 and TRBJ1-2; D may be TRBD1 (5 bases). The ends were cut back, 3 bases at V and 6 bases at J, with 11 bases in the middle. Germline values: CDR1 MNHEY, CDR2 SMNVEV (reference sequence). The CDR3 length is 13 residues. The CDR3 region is CASSFDSTNGYTF. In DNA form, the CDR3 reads TGTGCCAGCAGTTTCGACAGTACCAATGGCTACACCTTC.

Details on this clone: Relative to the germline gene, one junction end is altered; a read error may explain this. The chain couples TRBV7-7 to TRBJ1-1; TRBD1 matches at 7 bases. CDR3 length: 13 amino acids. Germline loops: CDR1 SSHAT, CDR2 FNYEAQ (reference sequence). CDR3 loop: CASSFDWDSEAFF. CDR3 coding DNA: TGTGCTAGCAGCTTCGATTGGGACAGCGAAGCTTTCTTT.

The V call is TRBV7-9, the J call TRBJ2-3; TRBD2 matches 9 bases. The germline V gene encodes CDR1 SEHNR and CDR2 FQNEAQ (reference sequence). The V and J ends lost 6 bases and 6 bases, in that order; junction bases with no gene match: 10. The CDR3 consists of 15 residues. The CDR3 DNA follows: TGTGCCAGCAGTCAGACTAGCGGCGCGGGGGATACGCAGTATTTT. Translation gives CASSQTSGAGDTQYF.

Here the CDR3 reads CASSIQGPLETQYF. For the CDR3, the DNA is TGTGCCAGTAGTATACAGGGCCCGTTGGAGACCCAGTACTTC. V gene TRBV19 combines with J gene TRBJ2-5; TRBD1 is a possible D gene (5 bases). Germline CDR1 is LNHDA and CDR2 is SQIVND (reference sequence). Trimming removed 2 bases from V and 5 bases from J, with 12 bases in between. The CDR3 spans 14 residues.

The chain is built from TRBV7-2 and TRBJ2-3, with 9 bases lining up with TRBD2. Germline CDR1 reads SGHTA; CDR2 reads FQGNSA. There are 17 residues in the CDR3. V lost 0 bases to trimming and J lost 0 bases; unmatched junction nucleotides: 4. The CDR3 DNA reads TGTGCCAGCAGCTTAGCGGGCACTAGCGGGAGCACAGATACGCAGTATTTT. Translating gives CASSLAGTSGSTDTQYF.

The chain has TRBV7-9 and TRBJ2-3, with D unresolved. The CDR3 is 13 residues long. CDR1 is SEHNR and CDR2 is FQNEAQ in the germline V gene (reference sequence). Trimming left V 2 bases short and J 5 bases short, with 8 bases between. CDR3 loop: CASSLIEVDTQYF. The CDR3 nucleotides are TGTGCCAGCAGCTTAATCGAGGTAGATACGCAGTATTTT.

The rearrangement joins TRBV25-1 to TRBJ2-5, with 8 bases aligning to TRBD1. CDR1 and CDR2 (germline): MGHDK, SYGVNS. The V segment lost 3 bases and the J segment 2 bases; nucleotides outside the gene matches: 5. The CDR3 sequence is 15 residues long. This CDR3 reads CASSDTGGLQETQYF. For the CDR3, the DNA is TGTGCCAGCAGTGATACAGGGGGGCTTCAAGAGACCCAGTACTTC.

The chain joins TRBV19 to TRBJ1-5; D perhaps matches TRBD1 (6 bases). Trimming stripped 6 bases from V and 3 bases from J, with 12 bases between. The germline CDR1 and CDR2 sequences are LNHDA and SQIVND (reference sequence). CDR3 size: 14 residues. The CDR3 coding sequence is TGTGCCAGTAGACCGACAGGAAACAATCAGCCCCAGCATTTT. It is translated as CASRPTGNNQPQHF.

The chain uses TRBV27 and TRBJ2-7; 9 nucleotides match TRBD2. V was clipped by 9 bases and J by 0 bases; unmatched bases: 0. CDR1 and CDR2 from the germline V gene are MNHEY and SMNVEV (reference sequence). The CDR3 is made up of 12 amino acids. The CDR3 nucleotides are TGTGCCAGTAGCGGGGGCTCCTACGAGCAGTACTTC. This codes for CASSGGSYEQYF.

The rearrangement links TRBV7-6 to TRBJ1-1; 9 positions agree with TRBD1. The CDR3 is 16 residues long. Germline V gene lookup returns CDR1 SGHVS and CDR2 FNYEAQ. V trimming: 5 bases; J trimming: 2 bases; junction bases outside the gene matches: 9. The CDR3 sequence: CASSPLGTGPNTEAFF. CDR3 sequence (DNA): TGTGCCAGCAGCCCCCTCGGGACAGGGCCTAACACTGAAGCTTTCTTT.

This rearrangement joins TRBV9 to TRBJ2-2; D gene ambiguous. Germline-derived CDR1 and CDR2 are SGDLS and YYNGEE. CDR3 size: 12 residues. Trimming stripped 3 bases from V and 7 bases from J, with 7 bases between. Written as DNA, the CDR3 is TGTGCCAGCAGCGCCACATACGGGGAGCTGTTTTTT. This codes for CASSATYGELFF.

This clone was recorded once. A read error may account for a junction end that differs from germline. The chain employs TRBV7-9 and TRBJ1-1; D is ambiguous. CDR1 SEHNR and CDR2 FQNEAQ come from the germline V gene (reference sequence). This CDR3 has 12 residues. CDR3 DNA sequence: TGTGCCGGCAGCATCATGAACACTGAAGCTTTCTTT. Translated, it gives CAGSIMNTEAFF.

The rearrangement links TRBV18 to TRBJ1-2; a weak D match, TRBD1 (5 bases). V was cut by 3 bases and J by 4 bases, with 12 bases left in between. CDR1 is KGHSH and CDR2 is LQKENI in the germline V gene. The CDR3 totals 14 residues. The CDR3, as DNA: TGTGCCAGCTCACCTCAACAGGACCTCTATGGCTACACCTTC. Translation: CASSPQQDLYGYTF.

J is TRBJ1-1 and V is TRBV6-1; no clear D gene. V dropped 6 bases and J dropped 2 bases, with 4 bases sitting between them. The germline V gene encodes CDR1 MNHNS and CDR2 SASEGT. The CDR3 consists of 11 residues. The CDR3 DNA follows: TGTGCCAGCAGCATCAACACTGAAGCTTTCTTT. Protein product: CASSINTEAFF.

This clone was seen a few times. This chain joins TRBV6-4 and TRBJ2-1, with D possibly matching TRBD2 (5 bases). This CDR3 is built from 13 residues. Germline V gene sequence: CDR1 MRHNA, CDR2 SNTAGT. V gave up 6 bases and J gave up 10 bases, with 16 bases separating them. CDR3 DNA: TGTGCCAGCAGGGGAGACGGGGTGACGGAGCAGTTCTTC. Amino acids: CASRGDGVTEQFF.

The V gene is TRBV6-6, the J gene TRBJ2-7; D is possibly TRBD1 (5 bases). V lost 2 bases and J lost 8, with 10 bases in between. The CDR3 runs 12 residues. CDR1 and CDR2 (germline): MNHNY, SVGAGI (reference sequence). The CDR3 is CASSYRAGQQYF. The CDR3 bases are TGTGCCAGCAGTTACCGGGCAGGGCAGCAGTACTTC.

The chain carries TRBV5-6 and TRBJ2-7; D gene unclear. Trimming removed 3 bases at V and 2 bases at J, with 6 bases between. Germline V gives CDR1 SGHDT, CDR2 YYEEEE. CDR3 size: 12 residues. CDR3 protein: CASSSTPYEQYF. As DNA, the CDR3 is TGTGCCAGCAGCTCGACACCCTACGAGCAGTACTTC.

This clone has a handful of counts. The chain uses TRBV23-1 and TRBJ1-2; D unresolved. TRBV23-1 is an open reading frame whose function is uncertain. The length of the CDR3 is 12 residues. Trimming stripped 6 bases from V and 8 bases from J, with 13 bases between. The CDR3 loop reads CASRPHATGYTF. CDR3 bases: TGCGCCAGCAGGCCACACGCCACCGGCTACACCTTC.

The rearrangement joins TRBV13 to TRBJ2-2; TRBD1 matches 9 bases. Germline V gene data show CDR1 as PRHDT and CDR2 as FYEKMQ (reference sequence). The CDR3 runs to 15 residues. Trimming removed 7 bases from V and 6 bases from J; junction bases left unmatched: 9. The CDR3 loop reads CASTEGQGVSGELFF. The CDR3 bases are TGTGCCAGCACCGAGGGACAGGGTGTCTCCGGGGAGCTGTTTTTT. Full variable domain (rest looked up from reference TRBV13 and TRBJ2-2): AAGVIQSPRHLIKEKRETATLKCYPIPRHDTVYWYQQGPGQDPQFLISFYEKMQSDKGSIPDRFSAQQFSDYHSELNMSSLELGDSALYFCASTEGQGVSGELFFGEGSRLTVL.

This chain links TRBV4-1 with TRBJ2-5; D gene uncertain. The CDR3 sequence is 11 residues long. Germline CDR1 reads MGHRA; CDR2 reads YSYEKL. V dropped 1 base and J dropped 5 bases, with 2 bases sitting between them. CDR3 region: CASSQAETQYF. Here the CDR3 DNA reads TGCGCCAGCAGCCAAGCGGAGACCCAGTACTTC.

CDR3 residues: CASDDRPLAKNIQYF. DNA of the CDR3: TGTGCCAGCGACGACAGACCCCTAGCCAAAAACATTCAGTACTTC. J is TRBJ2-4 and V is TRBV6-1, with D tentatively TRBD1 (5 bases). This CDR3 has 15 amino acids. CDR1 is MNHNS, CDR2 SASEGT, per germline. The ends were cut back, 8 bases at V and 0 bases at J, with 14 bases in the middle.

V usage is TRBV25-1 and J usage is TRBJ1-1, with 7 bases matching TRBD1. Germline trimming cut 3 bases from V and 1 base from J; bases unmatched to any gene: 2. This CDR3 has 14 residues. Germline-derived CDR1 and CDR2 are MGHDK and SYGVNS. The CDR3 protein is CASSETGRNTEAFF. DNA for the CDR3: TGTGCCAGCAGTGAGACAGGGAGGAACACTGAAGCTTTCTTT.

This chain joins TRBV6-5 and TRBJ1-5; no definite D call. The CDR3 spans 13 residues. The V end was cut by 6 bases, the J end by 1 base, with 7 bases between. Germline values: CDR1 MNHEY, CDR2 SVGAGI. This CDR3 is CASRSRSNQPQHF. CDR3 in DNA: TGTGCCAGCAGGTCTAGGAGCAATCAGCCCCAGCATTTT.

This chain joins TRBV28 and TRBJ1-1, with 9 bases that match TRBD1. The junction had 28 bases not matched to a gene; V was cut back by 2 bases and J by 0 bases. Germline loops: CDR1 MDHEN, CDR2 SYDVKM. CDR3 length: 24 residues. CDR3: CASSLREQGALMSARLRMNTEAFF. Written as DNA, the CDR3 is TGTGCCAGCAGTTTAAGGGAACAGGGGGCCCTAATGTCGGCGCGTTTAAGAATGAACACTGAAGCTTTCTTT.